This entry lists 2 T cell receptor beta chains sequenced from one sample in a study of blood T cell repertoires in COVID-19. Generated by immunoSEQ multiplex PCR, the TCRdb table keeps only in-frame clones and is missing some. The data contain 180,000 or so clones, approximately 92% of them singletons. The sample consisted of PBMCs or T cells enriched from blood (not recorded which). Every receptor here comes from a woman in her 40s with acute COVID-19.

The V gene is TRBV10-3, the J gene TRBJ2-2; possibly TRBD2 for D (5 bases). Germline V gene sequence: CDR1 ENHRY, CDR2 SYGVKD. V lost 3 bases and J lost 8, with 25 bases in between. This CDR3 comprises 18 residues. The CDR3 here is CAISDPDALSTRSGELFF. The DNA of the CDR3 is TGTGCCATCAGTGACCCCGACGCCCTGAGTACTAGATCAGGGGAGCTGTTTTTT.

The chain combines TRBV6-6 with TRBJ1-2, with a weak D call TRBD1 (5 bases). V was pared by 5 bases and J by 7 bases, with 14 bases between. The CDR3 extends over 13 amino acids. Germline lookup yields CDR1 MNHNY and CDR2 SVGAGI (reference sequence). CDR3 loop: CASSPAQGVGYTF. DNA of the CDR3: TGTGCCAGCAGTCCCGCTCAGGGTGTTGGCTACACCTTC.